Following are 7 T cell receptor beta chains from one sample sequenced in a study of T-cell reconstitution after alpha-beta-depleted transplantation in children. The TCRbeta library incorporated unique molecular identifiers. TCRdb called the PCR reads again in MiXCR, with one record for every CDR3 protein. The repertoire has 240,000 or so distinct CDR3 sequences, under 9.5% of them found once; the top ten carry just under 6.5%. This specimen consisted of PBMCs, mostly from graft donor cells, obtained 180 days after TCRalphabeta/CD19-depleted stem cell transplant. The receptors come from a male patient younger than 18 who had a stem cell transplant for acute lymphoblastic leukemia, so the T cells may come from the graft donor.

Ten or more counts support this clonotype. The chain combines TRBV7-3 with TRBJ2-5; tentative D call: TRBD2 (5 bases). Germline V gene data show CDR1 as SGHTA and CDR2 as FQGTGA. The CDR3 has 13 amino acids. Between the trimmed V and J ends, which lost 2 bases and 5 bases, there was a span of 9 bases. CDR3 in amino acids: CASSLYGGETQYF. The CDR3 DNA is TGTGCCAGCAGCTTATACGGAGGCGAGACCCAGTACTTC.

The table lists this clonotype with a few counts. J is TRBJ2-7 and V is TRBV18; 9 nucleotides align to TRBD1. The V and J ends lost 6 bases and 4 bases, in that order; junction bases with no gene match: 19. This CDR3 has 18 amino acids. Per the germline V gene, CDR1 is KGHSH and CDR2 is LQKENI. CDR3 protein: CASSTGGQGFHRLYEQYF. Written as DNA, the CDR3 is TGTGCCAGCTCGACGGGGGGACAGGGCTTCCACCGACTATACGAGCAGTACTTC.

This clonotype was seen many times. This chain joins TRBV20-1 and TRBJ2-4; either TRBD1 or TRBD2 may supply D (6 bases each). CDR1 is DFQATT, CDR2 SNEGSKA, per germline (reference sequence). The CDR3 is 15 amino acids. The CDR3, as DNA: TGCAGCACAGGGCCGAGAATAGCGGTCAAAAACATTCAGTACTTC. This sequence encodes CSTGPRIAVKNIQYF.

The genes are TRBV5-6 and TRBJ1-4; no firm D call. The V gene lost 0 bases and the J gene lost 0 bases, with 27 bases spanning the gap. The CDR3 length is 22 residues. CDR1 and CDR2 (germline): SGHDT, YYEEEE. The DNA of the CDR3 is TGTGCCAGCAGCTTGGGGTACCCCTGGTCTACCCGGGCCATGACAACTAATGAAAAACTGTTTTTT. Its protein product is CASSLGYPWSTRAMTTNEKLFF.

This clonotype has at least ten counts. J is TRBJ2-4 and V is TRBV5-1; D gene ambiguous. There are 14 residues in the CDR3. Per germline, CDR1 SGHRS and CDR2 YFSETQ. V lost 0 bases and J 2 bases, leaving 6 bases between the germline ends. This CDR3 is CASSLDISKNIQYF. In nucleotides, the CDR3 is TGCGCCAGCAGCTTGGACATCTCCAAAAACATTCAGTACTTC.

This clonotype appeared many times. The rearrangement joins TRBV6-5 to TRBJ2-7; D could derive from TRBD1 or TRBD2 (5 bases each). The CDR3 length is 15 residues. V lost 2 bases and J lost 2, with 13 bases in between. Germline V CDR1 and CDR2: MNHEY, SVGAGI. CDR3 region: CASSYLTGTPYEQYF. In DNA, the CDR3 is TGTGCCAGCAGTTACCTTACCGGGACCCCCTACGAGCAGTACTTC.

This clonotype was seen at least ten times. The genes are TRBV20-1 and TRBJ2-1, with D maybe TRBD2 (7 bases). Germline CDR1 DFQATT, CDR2 SNEGSKA (reference sequence). The CDR3 totals 12 residues. Trimming took off 5 bases at V and 12 bases at J, with 17 bases between the two ends. The CDR3 region has the DNA TGCAGTGCTTCCCTAGGGGGGGTTCGGCAGTTCTTC. Translating it yields CSASLGGVRQFF.